This TCR beta chain was recovered during a study of blood T cell repertoires in COVID-19. For the study at large: Spain, Italy and the United States supplied samples that represented acute and convalescent COVID-19.

Germline loops: CDR1 MNHEY, CDR2 SVGAGI. Unmatched junction bases numbered 9, after V lost 2 bases and J lost 5 bases. The CDR3 is made up of 16 amino acids. The data were produced by immunoSEQ multiplex PCR, yet TCRdb's version contains in-frame clones alone and is incomplete. The sample includes approximately 70,000 clones, around 84% of them seen just once. The TCR comes from a woman aged 70-85 years with acute or convalescent COVID-19. Specimen: peripheral blood. The V call is TRBV6-5, the J call TRBJ1-1, with 9 bases aligning to TRBD1. The CDR3 spells CASSYGGTGRRTEAFF. CDR3 sequence (DNA): TGTGCCAGCAGTTACGGGGGGACAGGGCGAAGGACTGAAGCTTTCTTT.